Listed here are 18 T cell receptor beta chains from one sample, sequenced in a study of metastatic and nonmetastatic thyroid tumors. Among the patients, none had received any treatment before thyroid surgery. TCRdb redid the clone calls on the PCR reads using MiXCR. This table has around 28,000 clones, around 3.9% appearing once. The sample comprised blood. All receptors derive from a male donor with papillary thyroid cancer or a benign thyroid nodule (not recorded which). Some clones in this sample may be carry-over from other donors' samples.

This sequence joins TRBV12-3 or TRBV12-4 and TRBJ1-6, with no clear D. V shed 3 bases and J shed 6 bases, with 9 bases lying between them. CDR3 length equals 14 residues. This CDR3 is CASSFGQPNSPLHF. The DNA for the CDR3 is TGTGCCAGCAGTTTCGGGCAGCCTAATTCACCCCTCCACTTT.

This clone appeared many times. The chain is built from TRBV5-1 and TRBJ2-3; D is perhaps TRBD1 or TRBD2 (5 bases each). Germline lookup yields CDR1 SGHRS and CDR2 YFSETQ. This CDR3 region has 16 residues. V gave up 4 bases and J gave up 2 bases, with 17 bases separating them. The CDR3 reads CASSPGTAWFTDTQYF. The CDR3 bases are TGCGCCAGCAGCCCGGGGACGGCGTGGTTCACAGATACGCAGTATTTT.

This clone occurred many times. The gene calls are TRBV11-2 and TRBJ1-1; D perhaps matches TRBD1 (5 bases). The CDR3 extends over 19 amino acids. Trimming took 8 bases from V and 1 from J, leaving 29 bases between them. Per germline, CDR1 SGHAT and CDR2 FQNNGV. This chain's CDR3 is CASVGRTITHTPQNTEAFF. The CDR3 DNA follows: TGTGCCAGCGTAGGAAGGACAATCACTCACACGCCACAGAACACTGAAGCTTTCTTT.

This clone was counted a few times. The chain has TRBV30 and TRBJ2-7; D possibly corresponds to TRBD2 (6 bases). The CDR3 consists of 11 residues. Trimming shortened V by 4 bases and J by 7 bases, and 11 bases separated the two germline ends. Looked up from germline, CDR1 is GTSNPN and CDR2 is SVGIG (reference sequence). The CDR3 DNA sequence: TGTGCCTGGACGCACGGGGGAGAGCAGTACTTC. The encoded protein is CAWTHGGEQYF.

This clone was counted only a few times. Germline and junction disagree at one end, which may indicate a read error. The chain is built from TRBV5-1 and TRBJ2-2; 11 bases line up with TRBD2. Germline V gives CDR1 SGHRS, CDR2 YFSETQ. The CDR3 spans 16 residues. CDR3 amino acids: CASIPLAGDHTVELFF. Here the CDR3 DNA reads TGCGCCAGCATCCCACTAGCGGGAGACCACACCGTGGAGCTGTTTTTT.

Ten or more counts support this clone. This sequence joins TRBV30 and TRBJ1-2, with D perhaps TRBD1 (6 bases). V lost 6 bases, J lost 6 bases, and 14 bases lay in between. CDR1 is GTSNPN, CDR2 SVGIG, per germline (reference sequence). This CDR3 has 12 amino acids. As DNA, the CDR3 is TGTGCCTGTAACCGGGACAACAATGGCTACACCTTC. It translates to CACNRDNNGYTF.

By its share, this clone is medium-sized. This rearrangement joins TRBV6-1 to TRBJ2-7; 9 bases are shared with TRBD1. V lost 6 bases to trimming and J lost 4 bases; unmatched junction nucleotides: 4. Germline-derived CDR1 and CDR2 are MNHNS and SASEGT. The CDR3 consists of 13 residues. CDR3 DNA: TGTGCCAGCAGGCACAGGGGGCGGTACGAGCAGTACTTC. It specifies CASRHRGRYEQYF.

The chain couples TRBV20-1 to TRBJ2-1; D is possibly TRBD2 (6 bases). CDR1 DFQATT and CDR2 SNEGSKA come from the germline V gene (reference sequence). Trimming took 1 base from V and 7 from J, leaving 11 bases between them. The CDR3 loop spans 13 amino acids. CDR3: CSARGTKPNEQFF. Here the CDR3 DNA reads TGCAGTGCTAGAGGGACTAAGCCGAATGAGCAGTTCTTC.

The chain links TRBV9 to TRBJ2-2; no definite D call. Germline CDR1 is SGDLS and CDR2 is YYNGEE. Trimming pared 0 bases from V and 5 bases from J, leaving 5 bases between. This CDR3 has 13 amino acids. The CDR3 spells CASSVDLTGELFF. The CDR3 coding sequence is TGTGCCAGCAGCGTAGATCTAACCGGGGAGCTGTTTTTT.

This clone was recorded many times. The gene calls are TRBV20-1 and TRBJ2-3, with 12 bases that match TRBD2. The ends lost 6 bases at V and 9 bases at J; junction bases unmatched: 10. The CDR3 sequence is 14 residues long. The germline V gene has CDR1 DFQATT and CDR2 SNEGSKA (reference sequence). The CDR3 DNA follows: TGCAGTGCGAGGACTAGCGGGAACTCGGTCACGCAGTATTTT. Its protein is CSARTSGNSVTQYF.

As to this clone: This may be a read error: a much more frequent sequence differs by one nucleotide. The identical CDR3 is also encoded by other nucleotide sequences in the sample. V and J are TRBV10-1 and TRBJ2-2; the D gene is possibly TRBD2 (6 bases). Germline V gene sequence: CDR1 WNHNN, CDR2 SYGVQD (reference sequence). This CDR3 comprises 15 residues. The CDR3 DNA is TGCGCCACCAGCCGGGACTTAGCATCGGTCGGGGAGCTTTTTTTT. Translating it yields CATSRDLASVGELFF.

V is TRBV9 and J is TRBJ2-6, with D perhaps TRBD1 (6 bases). Per the germline V gene, CDR1 is SGDLS and CDR2 is YYNGEE. V lost 3 bases to trimming and J lost 4 bases, with 11 bases between them. CDR3 length: 15 amino acids. CDR3 sequence reads: CASSAGTLGANVLTF. For the CDR3, the DNA is TGTGCCAGCAGCGCCGGGACACTCGGGGCCAACGTCCTGACTTTC.

This clone was found a few times. A junction end diverges from the germline sequence, so it may reflect a read error. Here the CDR3 reads CASSPRDSSTRELFF. In nucleotides, the CDR3 is TGTGCCAGCAGCCCGCGGGACAGTTCCACCAGGGAGCTGTTTTTT. The chain has TRBV7-9 and TRBJ2-2, with D maybe TRBD1 (7 bases). Germline V gene data show CDR1 as SEHNR and CDR2 as FQNEAQ (reference sequence). The CDR3 totals 15 residues.

The table lists this clone with many counts. The chain joins TRBV29-1 to TRBJ2-2; perhaps TRBD1 as D (5 bases). The ends were cut back, 6 bases at V and 4 bases at J, with 12 bases in the middle. This CDR3 contains 13 residues. CDR1 is SQVTM, CDR2 ANQGSEA, per germline. As DNA, the CDR3 is TGCAGCGTCATTGATGACAGCACCGGGGAGCTGTTTTTT. This sequence encodes CSVIDDSTGELFF.

This chain joins TRBV19 and TRBJ1-1; the D is unclear. This CDR3 has 13 residues. The germline gives CDR1 LNHDA, CDR2 SQIVND (reference sequence). Deletions cut 5 bases from V and 4 bases from J, with 11 bases between. CDR3: CASSRKGSTEAFF. The CDR3 coding sequence is TGTGCCAGTAGTCGGAAGGGCAGCACTGAAGCTTTCTTT.

This clone was observed a handful of times. The CDR3 loop is CASSLAGHYTDTQYF. Written as DNA, the CDR3 is TGCGCCAGCAGCTTGGCGGGGCACTACACAGATACGCAGTATTTT. The rearrangement links TRBV5-1 to TRBJ2-3; possibly TRBD1 or TRBD2 for D (5 bases each). From germline, CDR1 is SGHRS and CDR2 YFSETQ. Trimming removed 0 bases at V and 2 bases at J, with 10 bases between. This CDR3 region has 15 residues.

The chain combines TRBV2 with TRBJ1-5; 9 bases map to TRBD1. Unmatched junction bases numbered 6, after V lost 10 bases and J lost 2 bases. Germline-derived CDR1 and CDR2 are SNHLY and FYNNEI. This CDR3 is 14 amino acids long. In DNA, the CDR3 is TGTGCCATTAGGACAGGGGACGGCAATCAGCCCCAGCATTTT. Amino acid sequence: CAIRTGDGNQPQHF.

This clone showed up just a few times. The rearrangement links TRBV10-3 to TRBJ2-6; D may be TRBD1 or TRBD2 (5 bases each). The CDR3 extends over 14 amino acids. Germline CDR1 reads ENHRY; CDR2 reads SYGVKD. V lost 4 bases to trimming and J lost 3 bases, with 7 bases between them. The DNA of the CDR3 is TGTGCCATCAGTGGGGGACGTGGGGCCAACGTCCTGACTTTC. Translation gives CAISGGRGANVLTF.